This T cell receptor (beta chain) was profiled in a study of T cell repertoires in cytomegalovirus infection. In TCRdb, the reads were re-called with MiXCR into one record per CDR3 protein. In the table there are roughly 300,000 distinct CDR3 sequences, roughly 25% of which are singletons. This TCR derives from a human donor in good health (CMV status not recorded). Some clones in this sample may be carry-over from other donors' samples. The sequencing sample was made of PBMCs.

This CDR3 is CASSSTGLSSYEQYF. The CDR3 DNA follows: TGTGCCAGCAGTTCGACAGGACTAAGCTCCTACGAGCAGTACTTC. This rearrangement joins TRBV28 to TRBJ2-7; D might be TRBD1 or TRBD2, each matching 6 bases. V was trimmed by 4 bases and J by 0 bases, leaving 13 bases between them. Germline V gene lookup returns CDR1 MDHEN and CDR2 SYDVKM. This CDR3 comprises 15 residues.